Listed below are T cell receptor beta chains from one sample, sequenced in a study of patients and donors after allogeneic stem cell transplantation. In TCRdb, the RT-PCR reads were re-called with MiXCR into one record per CDR3 protein. Among approximately 210,000 distinct CDR3 sequences listed, 40% to 45% were seen once. Sequencing input: blood, either unsorted or a sorted T cell fraction (not recorded which). The receptors stem from a human donor who was either an allogeneic HSCT recipient or a stem cell or donor lymphocyte infusion donor (not recorded which). It is not recorded whose cells these are; they may come from a transplant donor. Each CDR3 is given with its conserved first and last residue. D genes are given only for firm matches. Clone size, where shown, is once, few, many, or a class for clones that have expanded.

J: TRBJ1-1; V: TRBV7-9; D: TRBD1; size: .; CDR3: CASRPQGANTEAFF; DNA: TGTGCCAGCAGGCCCCAGGGGGCGAACACTGAAGCTTTCTTT
J: TRBJ1-1; V: TRBV7-3; D: .; size: few; CDR3: CASTPAFF; DNA: TGTGCCAGCACTCCAGCTTTCTTT
J: TRBJ1-5; V: TRBV7-2; D: TRBD1; size: .; CDR3: CASSSSGIGTGNSNQPQHF; DNA: TGTGCCAGCAGCTCATCTGGAATCGGGACAGGCAATAGCAATCAGCCCCAGCATTTT
J: TRBJ2-1; V: TRBV12-3/TRBV12-4; D: TRBD2; size: .; CDR3: CASSSLAGVNNEQFF; DNA: TGTGCCAGCAGCAGTCTAGCGGGAGTAAATAATGAGCAGTTCTTC
J: TRBJ2-5; V: TRBV4-2; D: .; size: once; CDR3: CASSQGSMDQETQYF; DNA: TGTGCCAGCAGCCAAGGCTCAATGGATCAAGAGACCCAGTACTTC
J: TRBJ2-7; V: TRBV6-6; D: .; size: .; CDR3: CASSYTDSYEQYF; DNA: TGTGCCAGCAGTTACACGGACAGCTACGAGCAGTACTTC
J: TRBJ2-1; V: TRBV24-1; D: .; size: .; CDR3: CATSDRYNEQFF; DNA: TGTGCCACCAGTGACAGATACAATGAGCAGTTCTTC
J: TRBJ2-7; V: TRBV27; D: TRBD1; size: once; CDR3: CASSAPGQGAYEQYF; DNA: TGTGCCAGCAGTGCTCCGGGACAGGGGGCCTACGAGCAGTACTTC
J: TRBJ1-4; V: TRBV12-3/TRBV12-4; D: .; size: few; CDR3: CAAGNEGKLFF; DNA: TGTGCCGCCGGCAATGAGGGAAAACTGTTTTTT
J: TRBJ2-1; V: TRBV12-3/TRBV12-4; D: .; size: few; CDR3: CASRPEQGRYNEQFF; DNA: TGTGCCAGCAGACCCGAGCAGGGGAGGTACAATGAGCAGTTCTTC
J: TRBJ1-1; V: TRBV9; D: TRBD1; size: .; CDR3: CASSEGQGARTEAFF; DNA: TGTGCCAGCAGCGAGGGACAGGGGGCACGGACTGAAGCTTTCTTT
J: TRBJ2-3; V: TRBV23-1; D: .; size: .; CDR3: CASSHALTPGRLVAVTDTQYF; DNA: TGCGCCAGCAGTCACGCACTAACCCCCGGACGGCTGGTGGCGGTCACAGATACGCAGTATTTT
J: TRBJ1-4; V: TRBV2; D: .; size: medium-sized; CDR3: CASRNAGLYEKLFF; DNA: TGTGCCAGCAGAAACGCAGGGCTATACGAAAAACTGTTTTTT
J: TRBJ2-3; V: TRBV6-5; D: .; size: .; CDR3: CASSYRQGTDTQYF; DNA: TGTGCCAGCAGTTACCGACAGGGCACAGATACGCAGTATTTT
J: TRBJ1-5; V: TRBV7-3; D: .; size: .; CDR3: CASSLNFLPRVNQPQHF; DNA: TGTGCCAGCAGCTTAAATTTTCTCCCCAGGGTTAATCAGCCCCAGCATTTT
J: TRBJ2-4; V: TRBV13; D: TRBD1; size: .; CDR3: CASSLRDRAAKNIQYF; DNA: TGTGCCAGCAGCCTCCGGGACAGGGCGGCCAAAAACATTCAGTACTTC
J: TRBJ1-1; V: TRBV27; D: .; size: few; CDR3: CASGRASTEAFF; DNA: TGTGCCAGCGGAAGGGCGTCCACTGAAGCTTTCTTT
J: TRBJ2-7; V: TRBV18; D: .; size: few; CDR3: CASSPRQTKGFAYEQYF; DNA: TGTGCCAGCTCACCGAGGCAGACGAAGGGTTTCGCCTACGAGCAGTACTTC
J: TRBJ1-1; V: TRBV29-1; D: TRBD1; size: few; CDR3: CSVYLSWTGHLAFF; DNA: TGCAGCGTTTACTTGAGTTGGACAGGTCATTTGGCTTTCTTT
J: TRBJ2-1; V: TRBV29-1; D: .; size: .; CDR3: CSVGADNEQFF; DNA: TGCAGCGTTGGGGCAGACAATGAGCAGTTCTTC
J: TRBJ2-1; V: TRBV3-1; D: TRBD2; size: .; CDR3: CASSLLLAGVDNEQFF; DNA: TGTGCCAGCAGCCTCCTTTTAGCGGGAGTCGACAATGAGCAGTTCTTC
J: TRBJ2-3; V: TRBV7-9; D: TRBD2; size: once; CDR3: CASSSPGLAQYF; DNA: TGTGCCAGCAGCTCTCCGGGACTAGCACAGTATTTT